These 32 T cell receptor beta chains were sequenced from one sample in a study of T cells in Graves' hyperthyroidism and ophthalmopathy. Regions amplified from RNA transcripts were the TCR beta CDR3 regions. During a first-round RT-PCR of the TCR CDR3, the HTBI primer set was used. TCRdb independently ran MiXCR on the multiplex PCR reads; one entry per CDR3 protein. Of around 300,000 distinct CDR3 sequences in the sample, roughly 15% were seen once. What was sequenced was blood. The receptors were gathered from a woman aged 35 to 49 with Graves' hyperthyroidism.

The gene calls are TRBV18 and TRBJ1-1, with D unresolved. Germline V gene data show CDR1 as KGHSH and CDR2 as LQKENI. The CDR3 runs 15 residues. V was shortened by 3 bases and J by 1 base, with 12 bases between the two germline ends. The DNA for the CDR3 is TGTGCCAGCTCACCCCGGAATTTGGGGAACACTGAAGCTTTCTTT. The encoded protein is CASSPRNLGNTEAFF. The full variable domain, rest sourced from reference TRBV18 and TRBJ1-1, is NAGVMQNPRHLVRRRGQEARLRCSPMKGHSHVYWYRQLPEEGLKFMVYLQKENIIDESGMPKERFSAEFPKEGPSILRIQQVVRGDSAAYFCASSPRNLGNTEAFFGQGTRLTVV.

Many counts were recorded for this clonotype. This chain connects TRBV29-1 to TRBJ2-5; perhaps TRBD2 as D (5 bases). Germline loops: CDR1 SQVTM, CDR2 ANQGSEA. This CDR3 has 12 residues. V dropped 4 bases and J dropped 5 bases, with 11 bases sitting between them. CDR3 region: CSVGGGGETQYF. The DNA of the CDR3 is TGCAGCGTTGGAGGTGGCGGGGAGACCCAGTACTTC.

At least ten counts were recorded for this clonotype. This chain joins TRBV5-1 and TRBJ2-3; the D gene could be TRBD1 or TRBD2 (6 bases each). Germline CDR1 reads SGHRS; CDR2 reads YFSETQ. Deletions cut 1 base from V and 3 bases from J, with 12 bases between. The CDR3 runs 15 residues. The CDR3 region has the DNA TGCGCCAGCAGCTTGTGGGGGGCGACTACAGATACGCAGTATTTT. This translates into CASSLWGATTDTQYF.

This clonotype was observed a handful of times. The V gene is TRBV19, the J gene TRBJ1-2; 7 nucleotides match TRBD1. V shed 1 base, J shed 0 bases, and the junction held 8 bases outside the gene matches. CDR3 size: 17 residues. Per germline, CDR1 LNHDA and CDR2 SQIVND (reference sequence). The CDR3: CASSIVAGTDTNYGYTF. CDR3 nucleotide sequence: TGTGCCAGTAGTATAGTGGCCGGGACAGATACTAACTATGGCTACACCTTC.

The chain couples TRBV5-1 to TRBJ2-7, with 9 bases identical to TRBD1. The CDR3 has 12 amino acids. V was pared by 2 bases and J by 7 bases, with 1 base of the junction left unmatched. The germline CDR1 and CDR2 sequences are SGHRS and YFSETQ. The CDR3 here is CASSFGTGEQYF. The CDR3 DNA is TGCGCCAGCAGCTTCGGGACAGGGGAGCAGTACTTC.

This clonotype was seen at least ten times. The chain couples TRBV3-1 to TRBJ1-1; a weak D match, TRBD1 (6 bases). V shed 4 bases and J shed 8 bases, with 14 bases lying between them. Germline loops: CDR1 LGHDT, CDR2 YNNKEL (reference sequence). The CDR3 spans 13 residues. The CDR3 reads CASSPRRGAEAFF. DNA for the CDR3: TGTGCCAGCAGCCCACGTCGGGGGGCAGAAGCTTTCTTT.

Remarks on this clonotype: One end of the junction does not line up with germline, which may come from a read error. The chain links TRBV4-1 to TRBJ1-5, with D perhaps matching TRBD1 (6 bases). CDR1 and CDR2 (germline): MGHRA, YSYEKL. The CDR3 runs to 18 residues. The CDR3 spells CASRQVEGGGGSNQPQHF. The CDR3, as DNA: TGCGCCAGCAGACAAGTTGAGGGGGGGGGAGGTAGCAATCAGCCCCAGCATTTT.

This clonotype was seen at least ten times. V gene TRBV6-2 or TRBV6-3 combines with J gene TRBJ2-5; D ambiguous. CDR1 and CDR2 from the germline V gene are MNHEY and SVGEGT. Trimming stripped 0 bases from V and 1 base from J, with 12 bases between. This CDR3 is 16 amino acids long. This CDR3 is CASSYSGSWIQETQYF. The DNA for the CDR3 is TGTGCCAGCAGTTACTCGGGTAGCTGGATCCAAGAGACCCAGTACTTC.

This clonotype was seen ten or more times. This chain links TRBV15 with TRBJ1-1; 9 bases map to TRBD1. The CDR3 runs 16 residues. The J segment lost 3 bases and the V segment lost 0 bases, leaving 5 bases of the junction unmatched. Germline CDR1 reads LNHNV; CDR2 reads YYDKDF (reference sequence). CDR3: CATSRDEQGAHTEAFF. The CDR3 nucleotides are TGTGCCACCAGCAGAGATGAACAGGGGGCTCACACTGAAGCTTTCTTT.

This clonotype was counted ten times or more. This chain uses TRBV3-1 with TRBJ2-1; 8 nucleotides line up with TRBD2. This CDR3 spans 17 amino acids. V lost 4 bases to trimming and J lost 7 bases; unmatched junction nucleotides: 15. Germline CDR1 LGHDT, CDR2 YNNKEL (reference sequence). The CDR3 loop reads CASSPWSSGGPQNEQFF. In nucleotides, the CDR3 is TGTGCCAGCAGCCCCTGGAGTTCGGGAGGGCCTCAGAATGAGCAGTTCTTC.

This clonotype was seen a handful of times. The rearrangement uses TRBV15 and TRBJ2-1, with D possibly called TRBD1 or TRBD2 (5 bases each). Germline V gene lookup returns CDR1 LNHNV and CDR2 YYDKDF (reference sequence). Trimming took 0 bases from V and 8 from J, leaving 11 bases between them. The CDR3 extends over 14 amino acids. The CDR3 spells CATSRDPGRDEQFF. The CDR3 nucleotides read TGTGCCACCAGCAGAGATCCGGGGCGGGATGAGCAGTTCTTC.

This clonotype was counted at least ten times. The gene calls are TRBV12-3 or TRBV12-4 and TRBJ2-3; D unresolved. The CDR3 runs 12 residues. Trimming took off 6 bases at V and 5 bases at J, with 9 bases between the two ends. CDR3 residues: CASRREEDTQYF. The CDR3 nucleotides read TGTGCCAGCAGGAGAGAAGAAGATACGCAGTATTTT.

This clonotype was recorded at least ten times. V is TRBV14 and J is TRBJ2-3; the D is unclear. Germline-derived CDR1 and CDR2 are SGHDN and FVKESK. Trimming left V 1 base short and J 2 bases short, with 13 bases between. The CDR3 contains 16 residues. The CDR3 DNA reads as TGTGCCAGCAGCCAAGTCGGTAGAAGATTCACAGATACGCAGTATTTT. It translates to CASSQVGRRFTDTQYF.

In this sample, this clonotype turned up many times. The gene calls are TRBV6-1 and TRBJ1-2; perhaps TRBD1 as D (5 bases). The CDR3 sequence is 12 residues long. Germline V lookup: CDR1 MNHNS, CDR2 SASEGT. V gave up 10 bases and J gave up 2 bases, with 11 bases separating them. DNA for the CDR3: TGTGCCACCCGGACACACAACTATGGCTACACCTTC. Amino acids: CATRTHNYGYTF.

There are many counts of this clonotype. The V gene is TRBV7-2, the J gene TRBJ2-1; D ambiguous. The CDR3 has 12 amino acids. V lost 2 bases and J lost 10, with 9 bases in between. Germline V gives CDR1 SGHTA, CDR2 FQGNSA. The chain's CDR3 is CASSLLVLEQFF. The CDR3 region has the DNA TGTGCCAGCAGCTTATTGGTCCTCGAGCAGTTCTTC.

This clonotype has ten or more counts. The CDR3 here is CASRTGTSGSYEQYF. The CDR3 bases are TGTGCCAGCAGGACCGGGACTAGCGGATCCTACGAGCAGTACTTC. The chain employs TRBV12-3 or TRBV12-4 and TRBJ2-7; 11 positions agree with TRBD2. The CDR3 has 15 residues. V lost 6 bases to trimming and J lost 1 base; unmatched junction nucleotides: 5.

This sequence joins TRBV20-1 and TRBJ1-1; D remains unclear. Germline V gene sequence: CDR1 DFQATT, CDR2 SNEGSKA (reference sequence). V was pared by 3 bases and J by 1 base, with 6 bases between. There are 12 residues in the CDR3. The chain's CDR3 is CSASRENTEAFF. For the CDR3, the DNA is TGCAGTGCTAGCAGAGAGAACACTGAAGCTTTCTTT.

This clonotype has at least ten counts. The chain joins TRBV28 to TRBJ2-7; D not resolved. CDR3 length: 15 residues. V dropped 2 bases and J dropped 1 base, with 12 bases sitting between them. Germline V gives CDR1 MDHEN, CDR2 SYDVKM. DNA for the CDR3: TGTGCCAGCAGTTTACCTCGACTGGATTCCTACGAGCAGTACTTC. Protein product: CASSLPRLDSYEQYF.

Details on this clonotype: Given a much more abundant clone one base away, this may be a read error. The rearrangement joins TRBV27 to TRBJ2-2, with D perhaps given as TRBD1 or TRBD2 (5 bases each). The CDR3 totals 18 residues. The germline V gene encodes CDR1 MNHEY and CDR2 SMNVEV (reference sequence). The CDR3 sequence is CAGSLLGSGDDITGELFF. Here the CDR3 DNA reads TGTGCCGGCAGTTTATTGGGGTCCGGGGACGACATCACCGGGGAGCTGTTTTTT.

This clonotype came up once. V gene TRBV9 combines with J gene TRBJ2-3; 7 bases are a match to TRBD1. This CDR3 has 15 amino acids. Trimming took 3 bases from V and 4 from J; bases not matched to a gene: 8. Germline V CDR1 and CDR2: SGDLS, YYNGEE. As DNA, the CDR3 is TGTGCCAGCAGCGCCTCGGGACAGCCAGCAGATACGCAGTATTTT. It yields the protein CASSASGQPADTQYF.

This clonotype has at least ten counts. The rearrangement joins TRBV30 to TRBJ2-7; D is possibly TRBD1 (6 bases). V lost 1 base to trimming and J lost 5 bases, with 12 bases between them. Germline loops: CDR1 GTSNPN, CDR2 SVGIG (reference sequence). The CDR3 loop spans 13 amino acids. The CDR3 nucleotides are TGTGCCTGGAGTGCCGGGACATGGAACGAGCAGTACTTC. Translated: CAWSAGTWNEQYF.

This clonotype was recorded a few times. The rearrangement uses TRBV4-2 and TRBJ2-1; D gene unclear. Trimming took 6 bases from V and 9 from J, leaving 9 bases between them. Germline V CDR1 and CDR2: LGHNA, YNFKEQ. This CDR3 is built from 11 residues. Written as DNA, the CDR3 is TGTGCCAGCAGGCCAGTTGGTGAGCAGTTCTTC. Its translation: CASRPVGEQFF.

V gene TRBV5-6 combines with J gene TRBJ2-6; no definite D call. The CDR3 has 15 amino acids. Trimming left V 2 bases short and J 2 bases short, with 8 bases between. Germline lookup yields CDR1 SGHDT and CDR2 YYEEEE. The CDR3 region has the DNA TGTGCCAGCAGCTTACCCGTTGCTGGGGCCAACGTCCTGACTTTC. It yields the protein CASSLPVAGANVLTF.

This clonotype has at least ten counts. The V call is TRBV20-1, the J call TRBJ2-3; D possibly corresponds to TRBD2 (8 bases). The germline V gene has CDR1 DFQATT and CDR2 SNEGSKA (reference sequence). Trimming removed 3 bases from V and 2 bases from J, with 12 bases in between. This CDR3 has 14 amino acids. CDR3: CSASGRGHTDTQYF. The CDR3 nucleotides are TGCAGTGCTAGCGGGAGGGGGCACACAGATACGCAGTATTTT.

This clonotype has ten or more counts. This chain joins TRBV19 and TRBJ2-2, with D possibly matching TRBD1 (7 bases). The CDR3 sequence is 16 residues long. CDR1 is LNHDA and CDR2 is SQIVND in the germline V gene (reference sequence). V lost 8 bases and J 0 bases, leaving 16 bases between the germline ends. The CDR3 protein is CASGGDREANTGELFF. CDR3 bases: TGTGCCAGTGGAGGAGACAGGGAGGCGAACACCGGGGAGCTGTTTTTT.

This clonotype was seen many times. This chain uses TRBV3-1 with TRBJ1-2; 8 bases agree with TRBD1. Unmatched junction bases numbered 8, after V lost 0 bases and J lost 5 bases. The CDR3 sequence is 16 residues long. Germline CDR1 is LGHDT and CDR2 is YNNKEL (reference sequence). CDR3 coding DNA: TGTGCCAGCAGCCAAGAATATGGGGACAGGCGTTATGGCTACACCTTC. Translating gives CASSQEYGDRRYGYTF.

This clonotype was picked up many times. This chain connects TRBV28 to TRBJ2-5; D possibly corresponds to TRBD1 (6 bases). This CDR3 spans 15 amino acids. Trimming stripped 8 bases from V and 1 base from J, with 17 bases between. The V gene's germline CDR1 is MDHEN and CDR2 SYDVKM. The CDR3 sequence is CASSRGDTRQETQYF. CDR3 coding DNA: TGTGCCAGCTCCAGGGGCGATACCCGCCAAGAGACCCAGTACTTC. The variable domain in full, with the rest retrieved from reference TRBV28 and TRBJ2-5, is DVKVTQSSRYLVKRTGEKVFLECVQDMDHENMFWYRQDPGLGLRLIYFSYDVKMKEKGDIPEGYSVSREKKERFSLILESASTNQTSMYLCASSRGDTRQETQYFGPGTRLLVL.

This clonotype has at least ten counts. The CDR3 reads CASSGPLSGEASDTQYF. The CDR3 DNA reads TGCGCCAGCAGTGGGCCGTTGAGCGGAGAGGCCTCAGATACGCAGTATTTT. This rearrangement joins TRBV10-1 to TRBJ2-3; a weak D match, TRBD2 (5 bases). Germline CDR1 and CDR2: WNHNN and SYGVQD (reference sequence). The CDR3 sequence is 17 residues long. V lost 4 bases to trimming and J lost 4 bases, with 21 bases between them.

This clonotype showed up many times. The chain has TRBV27 and TRBJ2-1; possible D gene TRBD1, 6 bases. CDR3 size: 15 residues. Trimming took off 3 bases at V and 7 bases at J, with 16 bases between the two ends. Germline CDR1 is MNHEY and CDR2 is SMNVEV (reference sequence). The CDR3: CASSLPGAITNEQFF. Here the CDR3 DNA reads TGTGCCAGCAGTTTGCCAGGGGCCATAACAAATGAGCAGTTCTTC.

This clonotype appeared many times. This sequence joins TRBV12-3 or TRBV12-4 and TRBJ2-7; the D call may be TRBD1 or TRBD2 (5 bases each). Trimming cost V 4 bases and J 1 base, with 11 bases left between them. The CDR3 runs to 14 residues. The CDR3 nucleotides are TGTGCCAGCAGTTGGTGGGACGAGTCCTACGAGCAGTACTTC. Its protein product is CASSWWDESYEQYF.

This clonotype was seen more than once but under ten times. V is TRBV18 and J is TRBJ1-1; no clear D. With 1 base removed from V and 7 bases from J, the gap between germline ends came to 7 bases. CDR3 size: 12 residues. CDR1 and CDR2 (germline): KGHSH, LQKENI. The CDR3 DNA reads TGTGCCAGCTCACCACAATTCAGTGAAGCTTTCTTT. This encodes CASSPQFSEAFF.

There are many counts of this clonotype. This CDR3 reads CASSRGPEQPQHF. In nucleotides, the CDR3 is TGTGCCAGCAGCCGGGGCCCCGAACAGCCCCAGCATTTT. The chain couples TRBV3-1 to TRBJ1-5; possibly TRBD1 for D (5 bases). CDR3 size: 13 residues. V dropped 4 bases and J dropped 7 bases, with 11 bases sitting between them. Germline V gene lookup returns CDR1 LGHDT and CDR2 YNNKEL (reference sequence).